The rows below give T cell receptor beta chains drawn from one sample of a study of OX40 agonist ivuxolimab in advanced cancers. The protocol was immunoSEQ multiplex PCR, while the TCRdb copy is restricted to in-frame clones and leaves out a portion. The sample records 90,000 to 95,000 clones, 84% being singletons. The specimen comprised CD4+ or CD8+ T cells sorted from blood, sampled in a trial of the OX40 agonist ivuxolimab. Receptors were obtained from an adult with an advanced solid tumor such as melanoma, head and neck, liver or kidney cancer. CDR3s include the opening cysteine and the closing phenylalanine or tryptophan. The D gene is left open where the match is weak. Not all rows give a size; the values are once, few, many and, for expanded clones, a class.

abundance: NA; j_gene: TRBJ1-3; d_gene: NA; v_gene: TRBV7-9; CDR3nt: TGTGCCAGCAGCTCGGGACCGATCTCTGGAAACACCATATATTTT; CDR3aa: CASSSGPISGNTIYF
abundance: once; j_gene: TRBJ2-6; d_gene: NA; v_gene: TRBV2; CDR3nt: TGTGCCAGCTTTAGACAGAGCTCTGGGGCCAACGTCCTGACTTTC; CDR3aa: CASFRQSSGANVLTF
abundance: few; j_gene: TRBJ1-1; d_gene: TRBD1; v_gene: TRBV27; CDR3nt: TGTGCCAGCAGTTCGCCCATGCGGGACAGGGGGACTGAAGCTTTCTTT; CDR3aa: CASSSPMRDRGTEAFF
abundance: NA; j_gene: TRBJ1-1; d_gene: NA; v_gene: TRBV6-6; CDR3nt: TGTGCCAGCAGTTACGCGGGCCTGAACACTGAAGCTTTCTTT; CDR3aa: CASSYAGLNTEAFF
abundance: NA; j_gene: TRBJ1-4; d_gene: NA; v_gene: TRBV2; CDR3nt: TGTGCCAGCAGTGAGCAGGTTAATGAAAAACTGTTTTTT; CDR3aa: CASSEQVNEKLFF
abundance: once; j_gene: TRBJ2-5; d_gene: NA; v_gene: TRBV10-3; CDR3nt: TGTGCCATCAGCGTTCGAGGAGGGGATGAGACCCAGTACTTC; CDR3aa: CAISVRGGDETQYF
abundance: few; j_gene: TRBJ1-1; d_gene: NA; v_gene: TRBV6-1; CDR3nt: TGTGCAACAGAGGGGAACACTGAAGCTTTCTTT; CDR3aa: CATEGNTEAFF
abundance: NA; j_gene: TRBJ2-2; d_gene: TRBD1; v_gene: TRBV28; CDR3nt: TGTGCCAGCCTGGGACAGCCGAACACCGGGGAGCTGTTTTTT; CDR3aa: CASLGQPNTGELFF
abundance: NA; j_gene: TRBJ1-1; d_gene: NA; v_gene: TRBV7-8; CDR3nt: TGTGCCAGCAGCTTAGGGGGGAGGGGTAGGGACACTGAAGCTTTCTTT; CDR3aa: CASSLGGRGRDTEAFF
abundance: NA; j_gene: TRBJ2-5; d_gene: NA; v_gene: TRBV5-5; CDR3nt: TGTGCCAGCAGCTTTCAGAGGGAGAGCTCCCAGTACTTC; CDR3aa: CASSFQRESSQYF
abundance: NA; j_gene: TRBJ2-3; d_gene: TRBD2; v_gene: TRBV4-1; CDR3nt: TGCGCCAGCGCGAGGACTAGCGGGATCTCTAGCACAGATACGCAGTATTTT; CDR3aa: CASARTSGISSTDTQYF
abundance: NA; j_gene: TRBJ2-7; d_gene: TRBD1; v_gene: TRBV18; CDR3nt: TGTGCCAGCTCACCACCCTATCGGGGACAGGGGCCCTCCTACGAGCAGTACTTC; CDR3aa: CASSPPYRGQGPSYEQYF
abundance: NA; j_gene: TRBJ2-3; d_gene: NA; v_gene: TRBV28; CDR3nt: TGTGCCAGCAGTAGGGACTGGAGAGATACGCAGTATTTT; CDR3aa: CASSRDWRDTQYF
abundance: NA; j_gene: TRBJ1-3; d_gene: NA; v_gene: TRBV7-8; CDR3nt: TGTGCCAGCAGCTACCCCACAGGGTTGACTGGAAACACCATATATTTT; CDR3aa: CASSYPTGLTGNTIYF
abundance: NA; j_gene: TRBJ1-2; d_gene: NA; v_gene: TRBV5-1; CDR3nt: TGCGCCAGCAGCTTGGACGGTAACTATGGCTACACCTTC; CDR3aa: CASSLDGNYGYTF
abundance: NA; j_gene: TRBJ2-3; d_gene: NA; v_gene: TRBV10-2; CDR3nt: TGCGCCAGCAGTGACAGCCCGGGCCGGAGGACAGATACGCAGTATTTT; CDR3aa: CASSDSPGRRTDTQYF
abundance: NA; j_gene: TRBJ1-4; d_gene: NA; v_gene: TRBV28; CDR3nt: TGTGCCAGCAGTGTACTAGAAAAACTGTTTTTT; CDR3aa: CASSVLEKLFF
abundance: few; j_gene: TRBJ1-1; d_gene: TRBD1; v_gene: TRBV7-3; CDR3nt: TGTGCCAGCAGCTTAACGACGCGGGGGACAGGCGCTGAAGCTTTCTTT; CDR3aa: CASSLTTRGTGAEAFF
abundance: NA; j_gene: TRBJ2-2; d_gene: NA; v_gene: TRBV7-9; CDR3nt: TGTGCCAGCAGCCGTGACTACACCGGGGAGCTGTTTTTT; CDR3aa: CASSRDYTGELFF
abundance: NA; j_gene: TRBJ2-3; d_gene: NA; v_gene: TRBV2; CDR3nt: TGTGCCAGCAGTGAAGTGACAGACATTCGCACAGATACGCAGTATTTT; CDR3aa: CASSEVTDIRTDTQYF
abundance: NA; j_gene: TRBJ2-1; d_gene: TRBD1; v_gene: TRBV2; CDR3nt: TGTGCCAGCAGGGCATTAACAGGGGGCGTGGGGGAGCAGTTCTTC; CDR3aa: CASRALTGGVGEQFF
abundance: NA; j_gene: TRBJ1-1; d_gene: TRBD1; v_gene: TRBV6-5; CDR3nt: TGTGCCAGCAGCCGGACAGGGCAAACCAGGGCTTTCTTT; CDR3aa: CASSRTGQTRAFF
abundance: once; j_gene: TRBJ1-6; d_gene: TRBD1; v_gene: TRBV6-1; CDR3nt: TGTGCCAGCAGTCCCCGACAGGGGAGTAATTCACCCCTCCACTTT; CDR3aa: CASSPRQGSNSPLHF
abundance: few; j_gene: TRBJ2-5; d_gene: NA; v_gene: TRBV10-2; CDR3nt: TGCGCCAGCCGGGACCAGGGGTTTGAGACCCAGTACTTC; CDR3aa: CASRDQGFETQYF
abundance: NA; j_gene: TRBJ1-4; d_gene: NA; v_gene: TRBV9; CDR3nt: TGTGCCAGCAGCCCCGGGTGGGGAGAAAAACTGTTTTTT; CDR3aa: CASSPGWGEKLFF
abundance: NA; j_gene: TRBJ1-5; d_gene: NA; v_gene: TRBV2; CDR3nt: TGTGCCAGCAGTGAATGGACAGTCGATAGCAATCAGCCCCAGCATTTT; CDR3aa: CASSEWTVDSNQPQHF
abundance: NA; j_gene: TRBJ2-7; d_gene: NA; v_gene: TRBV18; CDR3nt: TGTGCCAGCTCACCGAGGACCTACGAGCAGTACTTC; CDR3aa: CASSPRTYEQYF
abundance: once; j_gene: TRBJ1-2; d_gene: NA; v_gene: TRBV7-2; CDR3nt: TGTGCCAGCAGCTTAGGTGTCGGCCATCTTGGGTCTTATGGCTACACCTTC; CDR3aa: CASSLGVGHLGSYGYTF
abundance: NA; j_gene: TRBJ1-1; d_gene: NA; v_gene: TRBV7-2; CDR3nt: TGTGCCAGCAGCCGCCCCACAGGTACTATGAACACTGAAGCTTTCTTT; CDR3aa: CASSRPTGTMNTEAFF
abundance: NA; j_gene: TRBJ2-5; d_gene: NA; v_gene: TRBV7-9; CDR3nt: TGTGCCAGCGGAGGCGAGGCACCGGAGACCCAGTACTTC; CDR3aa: CASGGEAPETQYF
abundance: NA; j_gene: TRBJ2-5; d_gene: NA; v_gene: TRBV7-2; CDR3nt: TGTGCCAGCAGCTTCCTAGCTTTAAAAGAGACCCAGTACTTC; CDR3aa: CASSFLALKETQYF
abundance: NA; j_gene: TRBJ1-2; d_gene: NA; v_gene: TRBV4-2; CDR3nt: TGTGCCAGCAGCCAAGGGAGACAGGAGCTTTATGGCTACACCTTC; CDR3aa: CASSQGRQELYGYTF
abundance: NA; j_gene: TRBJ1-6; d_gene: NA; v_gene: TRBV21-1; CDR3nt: TGTGCAGAGGGAATAGTTCTTTTCTCCTATAATTCACCCCTCCACTTT; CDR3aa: CAEGIVLFSYNSPLHF
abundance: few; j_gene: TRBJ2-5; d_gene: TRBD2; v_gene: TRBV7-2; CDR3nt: TGTGCCAGCAGCCGAAGCGGGGAAGAGACCCAGTACTTC; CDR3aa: CASSRSGEETQYF
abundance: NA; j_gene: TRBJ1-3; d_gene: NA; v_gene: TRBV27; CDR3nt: TGTGCCAGCAGCCTAGGGCGCTCTGGAAACACCATATATTTT; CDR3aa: CASSLGRSGNTIYF
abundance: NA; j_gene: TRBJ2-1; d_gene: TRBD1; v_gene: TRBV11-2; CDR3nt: TGTGCCAGCAGCACACGGACAGGGGACAATGAGCAGTTCTTC; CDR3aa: CASSTRTGDNEQFF
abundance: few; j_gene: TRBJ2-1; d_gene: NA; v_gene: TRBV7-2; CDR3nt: TGTGCCAGCAGATCGGGACTGTACAATGAGCAGTTCTTC; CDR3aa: CASRSGLYNEQFF
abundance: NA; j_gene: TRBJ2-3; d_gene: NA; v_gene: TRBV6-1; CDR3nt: TGTGCCAGCAGTGAAGTCTCGCAGGCAGATACGCAGTATTTT; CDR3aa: CASSEVSQADTQYF
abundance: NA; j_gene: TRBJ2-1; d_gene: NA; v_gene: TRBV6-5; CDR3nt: TGTGCCAGCAGTTTGATGGGGGTCTACAATGAGCAGTTCTTC; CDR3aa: CASSLMGVYNEQFF
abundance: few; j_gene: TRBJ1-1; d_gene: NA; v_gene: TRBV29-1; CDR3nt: TGCAGCGGTGCGAACACTGAAGCTTTCTTT; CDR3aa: CSGANTEAFF
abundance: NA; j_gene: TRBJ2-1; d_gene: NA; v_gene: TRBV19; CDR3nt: TGTGCCAGCGGTCTGGCCTCGGGGCAGTTCTTC; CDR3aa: CASGLASGQFF
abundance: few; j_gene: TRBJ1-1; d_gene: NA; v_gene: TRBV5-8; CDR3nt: TGTGCCAGCAGCATGGACACCCCTATGAACACTGAAGCTTTCTTT; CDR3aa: CASSMDTPMNTEAFF
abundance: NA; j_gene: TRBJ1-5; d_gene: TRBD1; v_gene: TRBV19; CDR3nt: TGTGCCAGTAGTACCCAGGGGGCTCAGCCCCAGCATTTT; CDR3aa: CASSTQGAQPQHF
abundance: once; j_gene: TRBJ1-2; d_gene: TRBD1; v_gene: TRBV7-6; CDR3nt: TGTGCCAGCAGCCCTGCGGGGACAGGGGGCGCCAACTATGGCTACACCTTC; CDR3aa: CASSPAGTGGANYGYTF
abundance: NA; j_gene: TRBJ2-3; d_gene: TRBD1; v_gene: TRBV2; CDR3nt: TGTGCCAGCAGCACAGGGGGTTCTATGGGAGATACGCAGTATTTT; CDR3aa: CASSTGGSMGDTQYF
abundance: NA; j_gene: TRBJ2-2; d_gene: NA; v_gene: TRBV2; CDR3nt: TGTGCCAGCAGCCAGCGGGCCGCGAACACCGGGGAGCTGTTTTTT; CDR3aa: CASSQRAANTGELFF
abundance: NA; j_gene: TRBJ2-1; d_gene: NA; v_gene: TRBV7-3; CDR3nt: TGTGCCAGCCGGAATCTAAATAACAATGAGCAGTTCTTC; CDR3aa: CASRNLNNNEQFF
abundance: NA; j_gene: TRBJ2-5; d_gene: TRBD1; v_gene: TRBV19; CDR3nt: TGTGCCAGTAGTCCCCATCGGACAGGGGAGACCCAGTACTTC; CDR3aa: CASSPHRTGETQYF